The clone carrying this T cell receptor beta chain was counted ten times or more. What it binds is unknown. The sample belongs to a study of regulatory T cells in long-lasting Graves disease. Sequencing libraries for TCR beta were prepared with iRepertoire HTBI primers and Arm-PCR of CDR3 regions. TCRdb re-called the multiplex PCR reads with MiXCR, one entry per CDR3 protein. The data show about 370,000 distinct CDR3 sequences, around 15% seen once. Time point in this sample: newly diagnosed GD, antithyroid drugs for less than 3 months. RNA from PBMCs was the source of the TCR library. It was an endocrinology department in Xi'an, China, that provided the patients. The CDR3 has 14 amino acids. Trimming cost V 3 bases and J 5 bases, with 14 bases left between them. General study findings and limits: When disease was persistent, TRBV28, TRBJ1-2 and TRBJ2-5 were the favored segments. For persistent Graves' patients, TCR diversity was lower than for newly diagnosed ones.

The receptor comes from a female donor with Graves disease. The sequencing here drew on peripheral blood mononuclear cells (PBMCs), taken at new diagnosis, from a patient treated with antithyroid drugs. V is TRBV12-3 or TRBV12-4 and J is TRBJ2-7; tentatively, D is TRBD1 (5 bases). The CDR3 sequence: CASSFKGILNEQYF. In nucleotides, the CDR3 is TGTGCCAGCAGTTTCAAGGGGATATTAAACGAGCAGTACTTC.